Presented here are 26 T cell receptor beta chains from one specimen sequenced in a study of control samples from healthy donors and cancer patients. TCRdb keeps only in-frame clones here, not all; method: immunoSEQ multiplex PCR. The sample shows roughly 54,000 clones, around 97% of them seen only once. Sequencing was carried out using blood. These receptors were taken from a woman younger than 45 in good health.

The J gene is TRBJ2-2, the V gene TRBV19; D not certain. Germline loops: CDR1 LNHDA, CDR2 SQIVND (reference sequence). V dropped 3 bases and J dropped 2 bases, with 7 bases sitting between them. This CDR3 has 14 residues. The CDR3 DNA sequence: TGTGCCAGTAGTATCAACAGTAACACCGGGGAGCTGTTTTTT. It specifies CASSINSNTGELFF. Full variable domain (outside the CDR3, taken from reference TRBV19 and TRBJ2-2): DGGITQSPKYLFRKEGQNVTLSCEQNLNHDAMYWYRQDPGQGLRLIYYSQIVNDFQKGDIAEGYSVSREKKESFPLTVTSAQKNPTAFYLCASSINSNTGELFFGEGSRLTVL.

This clone was seen just once. The CDR3 spells CASSPPAVGRGYEQYF. The CDR3 coding sequence is TGTGCCAGCAGTCCCCCGGCCGTGGGCAGGGGGTACGAGCAGTACTTC. The J gene is TRBJ2-7, the V gene TRBV28; 7 bases are shared with TRBD1. This CDR3 contains 16 residues. J was trimmed by 4 bases and V by 5 bases; bases with no gene match: 14. CDR1 is MDHEN and CDR2 is SYDVKM in the germline V gene.

Written as DNA, the CDR3 is TGTGCCAGCAGCGTAGACGAGGTCCACAATGAGCAGTTCTTC. This encodes CASSVDEVHNEQFF. The chain carries TRBV9 and TRBJ2-1; no firm D call. V was trimmed by 0 bases and J by 5 bases, leaving 9 bases between them. The CDR3 runs to 14 residues. CDR1 is SGDLS, CDR2 YYNGEE, per germline.

The gene calls are TRBV28 and TRBJ1-6; tentative D call: TRBD1 (5 bases). CDR1 MDHEN and CDR2 SYDVKM come from the germline V gene. Trimming cost V 4 bases and J 9 bases, with 13 bases left between them. This CDR3 contains 14 residues. CDR3 sequence (DNA): TGTGCCAGCAGTTCCGGGACGGATGTTTCACCCCTCCACTTT. It specifies CASSSGTDVSPLHF. Supplemented by reference TRBV28 and TRBJ1-6, the full variable domain reads DVKVTQSSRYLVKRTGEKVFLECVQDMDHENMFWYRQDPGLGLRLIYFSYDVKMKEKGDIPEGYSVSREKKERFSLILESASTNQTSMYLCASSSGTDVSPLHFGNGTRLTVT.

This clone is a singleton in its sample. The V call is TRBV11-2, the J call TRBJ1-4; D is possibly TRBD1 (5 bases). Looked up from germline, CDR1 is SGHAT and CDR2 is FQNNGV. This CDR3 spans 13 amino acids. V lost 3 bases and J lost 8, with 10 bases in between. This CDR3 reads CASSFLGGEKLFF. The CDR3 DNA sequence: TGTGCCAGCAGCTTTTTGGGGGGAGAAAAACTGTTTTTT.

The V and J genes are TRBV7-8 and TRBJ2-3, with D unclear. The CDR3 has 14 amino acids. Trimming shortened V by 0 bases and J by 3 bases, and 7 bases separated the two germline ends. Germline V gene lookup returns CDR1 SGHVS and CDR2 FQNEAQ. Written as DNA, the CDR3 is TGTGCCAGCAGCTTAGCGGTAGAGACAGATACGCAGTATTTT. This translates into CASSLAVETDTQYF.

The V call is TRBV28, the J call TRBJ1-2; D gene uncertain. Between the trimmed V and J ends, which lost 3 bases and 11 bases, there was a span of 22 bases. CDR3 length: 15 residues. CDR1 and CDR2 from the germline V gene are MDHEN and SYDVKM. CDR3 protein: CASSFPPPGQVGYTF. CDR3 sequence (DNA): TGTGCCAGCAGTTTCCCACCCCCGGGCCAGGTGGGTTACACCTTC.

The chain is built from TRBV19 and TRBJ1-6; D ambiguous. Trimming took off 1 base at V and 7 bases at J, with 5 bases between the two ends. Looked up from germline, CDR1 is LNHDA and CDR2 is SQIVND (reference sequence). The CDR3 is made up of 13 amino acids. CDR3 amino acids: CASSIGVNSPLHF. The CDR3, as DNA: TGTGCCAGTAGTATAGGGGTGAATTCACCCCTCCACTTT.

The V gene is TRBV2, the J gene TRBJ2-7, with 8 bases that match TRBD2. This CDR3 region has 12 residues. The V gene end was trimmed by 8 bases and the J gene end by 3 bases; junction bases not matched to a gene: 3. Looked up from germline, CDR1 is SNHLY and CDR2 is FYNNEI. CDR3 region: CASVLAGYEQYF. In DNA form, the CDR3 reads TGTGCCAGCGTCCTAGCGGGCTACGAGCAGTACTTC.

The V gene is TRBV7-6, the J gene TRBJ1-5; no clear D gene. The CDR3 is 16 amino acids. V was clipped by 5 bases and J by 0 bases, with 14 bases between them. Germline V CDR1 and CDR2: SGHVS, FNYEAQ. CDR3 sequence reads: CASSPGPFDSNQPQHF. The CDR3 coding sequence is TGTGCCAGCAGCCCAGGCCCCTTCGATAGCAATCAGCCCCAGCATTTT. Variable domain in full (rest from reference TRBV7-6 and TRBJ1-5): GAGVSQSPRYKVTKRGQDVALRCDPISGHVSLYWYRQALGQGPEFLTYFNYEAQQDKSGLPNDRFSAERPEGSISTLTIQRTEQRDSAMYRCASSPGPFDSNQPQHFGDGTRLSIL.

The chain joins TRBV5-1 to TRBJ2-1; tentatively, D is TRBD1 (6 bases). CDR3 length equals 16 residues. Trimming pared 4 bases from V and 0 bases from J, leaving 14 bases between. Germline-derived CDR1 and CDR2 are SGHRS and YFSETQ. In DNA, the CDR3 is TGCGCCAGCAGCCTTTCCGGGACAAGCTCCTACAATGAGCAGTTCTTC. This encodes CASSLSGTSSYNEQFF.

This clone came up once. The V gene is TRBV6-4, the J gene TRBJ2-1; no clear D gene. V lost 3 bases and J lost 8, with 14 bases in between. The CDR3 consists of 14 residues. Germline CDR1 is MRHNA and CDR2 is SNTAGT. The CDR3 reads CASSEMAPEDEQFF. The CDR3 DNA sequence: TGTGCCAGCAGTGAGATGGCTCCCGAGGATGAGCAGTTCTTC.

V gene TRBV6-2 or TRBV6-3 combines with J gene TRBJ1-5; the match to TRBD1 covers 9 bases. The germline V gene encodes CDR1 MNHEY and CDR2 SVGEGT. V shed 2 bases and J 1 base; nucleotides not matched to a gene: 15. The CDR3 is made up of 20 amino acids. CDR3 loop: CASSYHRTGDPVISNQPQHF. The CDR3 DNA reads as TGTGCCAGCAGTTACCACCGGACAGGGGATCCCGTTATAAGCAATCAGCCCCAGCATTTT.

The chain is built from TRBV2 and TRBJ2-7; maybe TRBD2 (7 bases). Germline CDR1 reads SNHLY; CDR2 reads FYNNEI. Trimming cost V 8 bases and J 9 bases, with 17 bases left between them. There are 12 residues in the CDR3. The CDR3: CASSPRGGRQYF. The DNA of the CDR3 is TGTGCCAGCTCCCCGAGGGGGGGACGGCAGTACTTC.

V gene TRBV6-5 combines with J gene TRBJ1-1, with a weak D call TRBD1 (6 bases). The V end was cut by 1 base, the J end by 7 bases, with 10 bases between. The CDR3 has 13 amino acids. Germline V CDR1 and CDR2: MNHEY, SVGAGI. In nucleotides, the CDR3 is TGTGCCAGCAGTTACTTGGACAGAAATGAAGCTTTCTTT. Amino acids: CASSYLDRNEAFF.

The rearrangement uses TRBV6-1 and TRBJ2-1; 9 bases are a match to TRBD1. CDR3 length equals 16 residues. Germline V gene lookup returns CDR1 MNHNS and CDR2 SASEGT. The trim removed 0 bases at V and 7 bases at J, leaving 7 bases unmatched. The CDR3 reads CASSEAGRTGVNEQFF. CDR3 nucleotide sequence: TGTGCCAGCAGTGAAGCCGGGAGGACAGGGGTTAATGAGCAGTTCTTC.

V is TRBV5-6 and J is TRBJ2-5; TRBD2 might be the D (5 bases). Trimming took 5 bases from V and 8 from J, leaving 13 bases between them. CDR1 is SGHDT and CDR2 is YYEEEE in the germline V gene. The CDR3 totals 12 residues. In nucleotides, the CDR3 is TGTGCCAGCAGTCCAGCCCGGGGTACCCAGTACTTC. This translates into CASSPARGTQYF. Looking up the rest from reference TRBV5-6 and TRBJ2-5 gives the full variable domain: DAGVTQSPTHLIKTRGQQVTLRCSPKSGHDTVSWYQQALGQGPQFIFQYYEEEERQRGNFPDRFSGHQFPNYSSELNVNALLLGDSALYLCASSPARGTQYFGPGTRLLVL.

The V and J genes are TRBV2 and TRBJ2-2; 11 nucleotides line up with TRBD2. Germline loops: CDR1 SNHLY, CDR2 FYNNEI. CDR3 length: 19 residues. V trimming: 6 bases; J trimming: 0 bases; junction bases outside the gene matches: 12. In nucleotides, the CDR3 is TGTGCCAGCAGCGACCTACTAGCGGGAGCGGAACCGAACACCGGGGAGCTGTTTTTT. Amino acids: CASSDLLAGAEPNTGELFF.

The chain employs TRBV7-3 and TRBJ2-1; 10 positions match TRBD2. This CDR3 has 17 residues. Trimming at V came to 5 bases and at J to 7 bases, leaving 14 bases not matched to a gene. The germline V gene encodes CDR1 SGHTA and CDR2 FQGTGA. This chain's CDR3 is CASSPGPASGSVNEQFF. CDR3 DNA sequence: TGTGCCAGCAGCCCCGGCCCAGCTAGCGGGAGTGTAAATGAGCAGTTCTTC.

This sequence joins TRBV19 and TRBJ2-3; no definite D call. Trimming removed 5 bases at V and 0 bases at J, with 9 bases between. Germline V gene lookup returns CDR1 LNHDA and CDR2 SQIVND (reference sequence). This CDR3 has 14 amino acids. CDR3 sequence: CASSAAPSTDTQYF. The CDR3 nucleotides read TGTGCCAGTAGTGCGGCCCCTAGCACAGATACGCAGTATTTT.

The rearrangement joins TRBV28 to TRBJ1-1; D uncertain. The CDR3 has 14 residues. Trimming took 5 bases from V and 4 from J, leaving 14 bases between them. The germline V gene has CDR1 MDHEN and CDR2 SYDVKM. This CDR3 reads CASSLLAGVTEAFF. In DNA form, the CDR3 reads TGTGCCAGCAGTCTCCTGGCAGGAGTCACTGAAGCTTTCTTT.

A single count supports this clone. The J gene is TRBJ1-1, the V gene TRBV30; D is undetermined. Germline CDR1 reads GTSNPN; CDR2 reads SVGIG (reference sequence). The CDR3 spans 12 residues. The germline V and J ends were trimmed by 4 bases and 8 bases, with 14 bases remaining between them. CDR3: CAWTTSGREAFF. CDR3 nucleotide sequence: TGTGCCTGGACCACCTCTGGGCGCGAAGCTTTCTTT. Filled out from reference TRBV30 and TRBJ1-1, the complete variable domain reads SQTIHQWPATLVQPVGSPLSLECTVEGTSNPNLYWYRQAAGRGLQLLFYSVGIGQISSEVPQNLSASRPQDRQFILSSKKLLLSDSGFYLCAWTTSGREAFFGQGTRLTVV.

This chain uses TRBV6-5 with TRBJ1-3; possible D gene TRBD1, 5 bases. The V and J ends lost 8 bases and 0 bases respectively, with 11 bases between them. The V gene's germline CDR1 is MNHEY and CDR2 SVGAGI. The CDR3 is 14 amino acids. The CDR3 bases are TGTGCCAGCGGGGGACCCTTCTCTGGAAACACCATATATTTT. Encoded protein: CASGGPFSGNTIYF.

This chain uses TRBV28 with TRBJ2-5, with 14 bases identical to TRBD2. V lost 5 bases, J lost 5 bases, and 1 base stayed unmatched. Germline lookup yields CDR1 MDHEN and CDR2 SYDVKM. The CDR3 is 14 amino acids. The CDR3 loop reads CASSRTSGRETQYF. For the CDR3, the DNA is TGTGCCAGCAGTCGGACTAGCGGGAGGGAGACCCAGTACTTC.

V is TRBV15 and J is TRBJ2-7; maybe TRBD1 (6 bases). The V end was cut by 4 bases, the J end by 2 bases, with 15 bases between. Germline-derived CDR1 and CDR2 are LNHNV and YYDKDF (reference sequence). This CDR3 contains 15 residues. CDR3 sequence (DNA): TGTGCCACCAGCACTTCTTCTGAGGGGGCCTACGAGCAGTACTTC. Amino acid sequence: CATSTSSEGAYEQYF.

This clone was detected only once. The genes are TRBV28 and TRBJ1-5; D gene ambiguous. V was shortened by 3 bases and J by 1 base, with 7 bases between the two germline ends. The CDR3 has 14 residues. In germline, CDR1 is MDHEN, CDR2 SYDVKM. For the CDR3, the DNA is TGTGCCAGCAGTTTCGGGCAGAGCAATCAGCCCCAGCATTTT. Encoded protein: CASSFGQSNQPQHF.